These 20 T cell receptor beta chains were sequenced from one sample in a study of shared clonotypes between healthy human individuals. Data came from immunoSEQ multiplex PCR; TCRdb stores just in-frame clones and leaves some out. Among about 2.4 million clones listed, 93% were seen once. The sample consisted of naive CD4+ T cells from PBMCs. Subset of the sample: CD45RA+ positively selected. These receptors were collected from a man in his late teens or twenties in good health. Some clones in this sample may be carry-over from other donors' samples.

This chain uses TRBV18 with TRBJ2-7, with 7 bases fitting TRBD1. V shed 5 bases and J 6 bases; nucleotides not matched to a gene: 4. The CDR3 sequence is 12 residues long. Germline CDR1 KGHSH, CDR2 LQKENI. The CDR3, as DNA: TGTGCCAGCTCAACGACAGGGCTCGAGCAGTACTTC. This encodes CASSTTGLEQYF.

The V call is TRBV10-3, the J call TRBJ2-5, with D perhaps matching TRBD1 or TRBD2 (7 bases each). Per germline, CDR1 ENHRY and CDR2 SYGVKD. V was trimmed by 5 bases and J by 5 bases, leaving 18 bases between them. CDR3 size: 15 residues. CDR3 in amino acids: CAISQTGAGGETQYF. The CDR3 DNA follows: TGTGCCATCAGTCAAACAGGGGCCGGGGGGGAGACCCAGTACTTC.

The rearrangement uses TRBV7-2 and TRBJ1-4, with D possibly TRBD1 on 5 matching bases. Germline V lookup: CDR1 SGHTA, CDR2 FQGNSA. V lost 3 bases and J 6 bases, leaving 8 bases between the germline ends. The CDR3 sequence is 13 residues long. CDR3 sequence: CASSFSRDEKLFF. CDR3 in DNA: TGTGCCAGCAGCTTTAGCAGGGATGAAAAACTGTTTTTT. The whole variable domain, filled in from reference TRBV7-2 and TRBJ1-4, reads GAGVSQSPSNKVTEKGKDVELRCDPISGHTALYWYRQSLGQGLEFLIYFQGNSAPDKSGLPSDRFSAERTGGSVSTLTIQRTQQEDSAVYLCASSFSRDEKLFFGSGTQLSVL.

The J gene is TRBJ2-6, the V gene TRBV9, with D perhaps matching TRBD1 (5 bases). The germline V gene encodes CDR1 SGDLS and CDR2 YYNGEE. CDR3 length equals 15 residues. Trimming pared 4 bases from V and 1 base from J, leaving 9 bases between. Here the CDR3 reads CASSQSGSGANVLTF. For the CDR3, the DNA is TGTGCCAGCAGCCAATCAGGGTCTGGGGCCAACGTCCTGACTTTC.

Notes on this clone: This sample includes further DNA sequences coding for the same CDR3. The gene calls are TRBV5-1 and TRBJ2-5, with D hard to call. The germline V and J ends were trimmed by 2 bases and 1 base, with 6 bases remaining between them. The CDR3 totals 13 residues. Germline CDR1 reads SGHRS; CDR2 reads YFSETQ. The chain's CDR3 is CASSFGSQETQYF. The DNA for the CDR3 is TGCGCCAGCAGCTTTGGGTCCCAAGAGACCCAGTACTTC.

This clone occurred once. The sample has other DNA sequences that encode this CDR3 too. The chain employs TRBV5-1 and TRBJ2-5; 7 bases align to TRBD2. The germline V gene encodes CDR1 SGHRS and CDR2 YFSETQ. The CDR3 consists of 14 residues. V dropped 0 bases and J dropped 5; count of bases not matched to a gene: 4. In DNA form, the CDR3 reads TGCGCCAGCAGCTTGGTGGCGGGGGAGGAGACCCAGTACTTC. Protein sequence: CASSLVAGEETQYF.

This chain connects TRBV28 to TRBJ2-7, with D possibly being TRBD2 (5 bases). Trimming took off 2 bases at V and 0 bases at J, with 11 bases between the two ends. The CDR3 has 15 residues. Germline V gene lookup returns CDR1 MDHEN and CDR2 SYDVKM. The CDR3 is CASSLNPGISYEQYF. The CDR3 DNA reads TGTGCCAGCAGTTTAAATCCGGGGATCTCCTACGAGCAGTACTTC.

This chain joins TRBV11-3 and TRBJ2-2, with D possibly matching TRBD1 (6 bases). This CDR3 comprises 16 residues. V was clipped by 5 bases and J by 2 bases, with 15 bases between them. The germline CDR1 and CDR2 sequences are SGHNT and YENEEA. CDR3 in amino acids: CASSARTQGNTGELFF. CDR3 in DNA: TGTGCCAGCAGCGCCCGAACACAGGGAAACACCGGGGAGCTGTTTTTT.

To note about this clone: Other DNA sequences from this sample encode an identical CDR3 as well. The chain is built from TRBV11-2 and TRBJ2-1; 11 nucleotides agree with TRBD1. CDR1 is SGHAT and CDR2 is FQNNGV in the germline V gene. This CDR3 has 15 amino acids. V dropped 5 bases and J dropped 2; count of bases not matched to a gene: 2. CDR3 region: CASSPGQGAYNEQFF. The CDR3 DNA sequence: TGTGCCAGCAGCCCGGGACAGGGGGCCTACAATGAGCAGTTCTTC.

The chain employs TRBV6-5 and TRBJ2-2; no reliable D call. The CDR3 loop spans 15 amino acids. Germline CDR1 is MNHEY and CDR2 is SVGAGI. Deletions cut 5 bases from V and 0 bases from J, with 10 bases between. The CDR3 loop is CASSTATANTGELFF. The DNA of the CDR3 is TGTGCCAGCAGTACTGCTACAGCGAACACCGGGGAGCTGTTTTTT.

Concerning this clone itself: Other DNA sequences in the sample encode the same CDR3. The chain uses TRBV7-2 and TRBJ2-1; tentatively, D is TRBD1 (5 bases). Germline V gene lookup returns CDR1 SGHTA and CDR2 FQGNSA. V was clipped by 5 bases and J by 1 base, with 12 bases between them. CDR3 length: 15 amino acids. The chain's CDR3 is CASSPQGGSYNEQFF. DNA for the CDR3: TGTGCCAGCAGCCCCCAGGGTGGGTCCTACAATGAGCAGTTCTTC.

This chain links TRBV6-5 with TRBJ1-2, with TRBD1 identical over 10 bases. The CDR3 totals 13 residues. V trimming: 4 bases; J trimming: 8 bases; junction bases outside the gene matches: 4. Germline lookup yields CDR1 MNHEY and CDR2 SVGAGI. CDR3: CASSWGQGRGYTF. The CDR3, as DNA: TGTGCCAGCAGTTGGGGACAGGGGAGAGGCTACACCTTC.

The chain is built from TRBV2 and TRBJ2-1; D is unclear. The CDR3 length is 10 residues. V lost 10 bases and J 4 bases, leaving 5 bases between the germline ends. Germline loops: CDR1 SNHLY, CDR2 FYNNEI. CDR3 sequence reads: CAIDYNEQFF. The CDR3 DNA reads as TGTGCCATTGATTACAATGAGCAGTTCTTC.

The chain links TRBV28 to TRBJ1-1, with D possibly TRBD1 on 6 matching bases. Germline V gives CDR1 MDHEN, CDR2 SYDVKM. The CDR3 runs to 16 residues. The germline V and J ends were trimmed by 6 bases and 4 bases, with 21 bases remaining between them. The CDR3 reads CASSLVDGRGGTEAFF. The CDR3 nucleotides read TGTGCCAGCAGCTTGGTTGATGGGAGGGGGGGCACTGAAGCTTTCTTT.

The chain couples TRBV9 to TRBJ2-7; TRBD2 aligns across 8 bases. Trimming cost V 0 bases and J 6 bases; bases outside gene matches: 11. The germline CDR1 and CDR2 sequences are SGDLS and YYNGEE. The CDR3 is 16 amino acids. The chain's CDR3 is CASSVAPTRGGGEQYF. As DNA, the CDR3 is TGTGCCAGCAGCGTAGCCCCAACTCGGGGGGGTGGCGAGCAGTACTTC. The full variable domain, in which reference TRBV9 and TRBJ2-7 provide the parts outside the CDR3, is DSGVTQTPKHLITATGQRVTLRCSPRSGDLSVYWYQQSLDQGLQFLIQYYNGEERAKGNILERFSAQQFPDLHSELNLSSLELGDSALYFCASSVAPTRGGGEQYFGPGTRLTVT.

The genes are TRBV11-3 and TRBJ2-1; 12 nucleotides align to TRBD1. Germline CDR1 and CDR2: SGHNT and YENEEA. This CDR3 region has 15 residues. With 5 bases clipped from V and 7 bases from J, the junction kept 6 bases outside the gene matches. The CDR3 is CASSPGQGAGNEQFF. CDR3 bases: TGTGCCAGCAGCCCGGGACAGGGGGCAGGAAATGAGCAGTTCTTC.

Written as DNA, the CDR3 is TGTGCCAGCAGCGTAGCGGGGACCGATGAAAAACTGTTTTTT. Amino acid sequence: CASSVAGTDEKLFF. J is TRBJ1-4 and V is TRBV9, with D perhaps matching TRBD1 (5 bases). This CDR3 comprises 14 residues. V lost 0 bases, J lost 6 bases, and 9 bases lay in between. Looked up from germline, CDR1 is SGDLS and CDR2 is YYNGEE.

This rearrangement joins TRBV30 to TRBJ2-3; 10 bases agree with TRBD2. J lost 6 bases, V lost 2 bases, and 8 bases had no gene match. CDR3 length equals 15 residues. CDR1 is GTSNPN, CDR2 SVGIG, per germline (reference sequence). As DNA, the CDR3 is TGTGCCTGGAGTCGACTAGCGGGTGGCTATGATACGCAGTATTTT. It specifies CAWSRLAGGYDTQYF.

This clone has only one observation. The chain recombines TRBV5-1 with TRBJ2-4, with 10 nucleotides matching TRBD2. The CDR3 is 16 residues long. V lost 0 bases to trimming and J lost 7 bases; unmatched junction nucleotides: 7. Germline V lookup: CDR1 SGHRS, CDR2 YFSETQ. The CDR3 protein is CASSLELSGRGNIQYF. The CDR3 DNA is TGCGCCAGCAGCTTGGAACTCAGCGGGAGGGGCAACATTCAGTACTTC.

The chain employs TRBV5-5 and TRBJ1-5; D is uncertain. Between the trimmed V and J ends, which lost 0 bases and 0 bases, there was a span of 16 bases. Germline V gene data show CDR1 as SGHKS and CDR2 as YYEKEE (reference sequence). The CDR3 spans 18 residues. CDR3 DNA: TGTGCCAGCAGCTTGGCCTTGGGTGCGGACTATAGCAATCAGCCCCAGCATTTT. It specifies CASSLALGADYSNQPQHF.